A single TCR beta chain is shown here with its context. Antigen: not known. This entry belongs to a study of blood T cells in healthy people across ages. Study-wide results and caveats: Roughly linearly, TCR beta diversity per million T cells fell as age increased.

CDR3 length: 17 amino acids. V was clipped by 0 bases and J by 11 bases; unmatched bases: 9. Germline CDR1 SGHTA, CDR2 FQGNSA. Through a sample-barcoded 5' primer and a J-beta primer mix, a second PCR was run for 7 to 11 cycles. TCRdb re-called the 5' RACE reads with MiXCR, one entry per CDR3 protein. The table records about 1,800,000 distinct CDR3 sequences, roughly 28% of them present only once. Sequenced: blood. V and J are TRBV7-2 and TRBJ2-5; 16 bases align to TRBD2. This clonotype was sampled from a woman under 40 in good health. Here the CDR3 reads CASSLALGLAGGSEQYF. CDR3 in DNA: TGTGCCAGCAGCTTAGCATTGGGACTAGCGGGAGGGAGTGAGCAGTACTTC.